Listed below are T cell receptor beta chains from one sample, sequenced in a study of Graves' ophthalmopathy and Graves' hyperthyroidism. TCRdb processed the multiplex PCR reads anew with MiXCR; each CDR3 protein has one entry. The sample has over a million distinct CDR3 sequences, less than 45% seen once. Sequencing was performed on peripheral blood or thyroid tissue (not recorded which). These receptor sequences come from an adult man with Graves' hyperthyroidism. CDR3s include the opening cysteine and the closing phenylalanine or tryptophan. D genes are given only for firm matches. Clone sizes are given selectively: once, few, many, or a class where the clone is expanded.

v_call	j_call	clone_size	d_call	cdr3_nt	cdr3_aa
TRBV7-9	TRBJ1-1	many	-	TGTGCCAGCAGCTGGCTGGGGGGGAACACTGAAGCTTTCTTT	CASSWLGGNTEAFF
TRBV15	TRBJ2-7	many	-	TGTGCCACCAGCAGTGGAGGATACGAGCAGTACTTC	CATSSGGYEQYF
TRBV20-1	TRBJ1-2	few	TRBD1	TGCAGTGCTAGAAAGGGGGCGCATGGCTACACCTTC	CSARKGAHGYTF
TRBV7-8	TRBJ2-7	few	-	TGTGCCAGCAGCGCGGTGGCTACCTACGAGCAGTACTTC	CASSAVATYEQYF
TRBV11-2	TRBJ1-4	-	-	TGTGCCAGCAGCTTAGGCGGGGGCTATGAAAAACTGTTTTTT	CASSLGGGYEKLFF
TRBV7-2	TRBJ1-5	-	-	TGTGCCAGCAGCCTACACAGGGTCGGGCAGCCCCAGCATTTT	CASSLHRVGQPQHF
TRBV10-3	TRBJ1-1	many	-	TGTGCCATCAGCGGCAGACAAGGGTCGCTGGTGAACACTGAAGCTTTCTTT	CAISGRQGSLVNTEAFF
TRBV12-5	TRBJ1-1	few	-	TGTGCTAGTGGACAGGGAGACACTGAAGCTTTCTTT	CASGQGDTEAFF
TRBV6-4	TRBJ2-7	-	-	TGTGCCAGCAGTGTAATCTTAGGGGGCGAGCAGTACTTC	CASSVILGGEQYF
TRBV4-1	TRBJ1-3	few	-	TGCGCCAGCAGCCAAGAGACAGGTCTTATAGGAAACACCATATATTTT	CASSQETGLIGNTIYF
TRBV7-9	TRBJ2-5	many	-	TGTGCCTCCCGGACCCAAGAGACCCAGTACTTC	CASRTQETQYF
TRBV20-1	TRBJ1-1	once	-	TGCAGTGCTAGGAGAGGGGGAGGCAATGAAGCTTTCTTT	CSARRGGGNEAFF
TRBV4-1	TRBJ2-5	-	TRBD1	TGCGCCAGCAGCCAGGGACAGGTGAAAGAGACCCAGTACTTC	CASSQGQVKETQYF
TRBV29-1	TRBJ2-5	many	-	TGCAGCGTCGATCCGGGATCCGGTGGCGAGACCCAGTACTTC	CSVDPGSGGETQYF
TRBV20-1	TRBJ2-7	-	TRBD1	TGCAGTGCTTCGGGACAGGGTGTTAGCGAGCAGTACTTC	CSASGQGVSEQYF
TRBV20-1	TRBJ2-2	many	-	TGCAGTGCTAGAGATTGGGCCAGGGCGTTAGATACCACCGGGGAGCTGTTTTTT	CSARDWARALDTTGELFF
TRBV28	TRBJ1-5	-	-	TGTGCCAGCAGTTCCGTCGTTCGGCCAGACGACATCAATCAGCCCCAGCATTTT	CASSSVVRPDDINQPQHF
TRBV7-9	TRBJ2-7	many	-	TGTGCCAGCAGCTTTCGGACCGCTACAGAGCAGTACTTC	CASSFRTATEQYF